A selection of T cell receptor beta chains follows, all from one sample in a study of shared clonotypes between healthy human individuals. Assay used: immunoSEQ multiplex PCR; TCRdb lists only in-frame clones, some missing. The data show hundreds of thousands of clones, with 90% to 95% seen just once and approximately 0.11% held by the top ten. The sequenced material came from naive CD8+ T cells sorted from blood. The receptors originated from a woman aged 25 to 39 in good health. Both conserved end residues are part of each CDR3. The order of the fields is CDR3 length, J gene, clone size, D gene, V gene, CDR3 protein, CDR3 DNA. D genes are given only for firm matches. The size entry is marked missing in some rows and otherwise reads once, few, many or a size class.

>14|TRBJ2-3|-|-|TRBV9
CASSVEGRADTQYF
TGTGCCAGCAGCGTAGAGGGCAGGGCTGATACGCAGTATTTT
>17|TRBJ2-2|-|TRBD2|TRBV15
CATSRDLAGGNTGELFF
TGTGCCACCAGCAGAGATCTGGCGGGAGGGAACACCGGGGAGCTGTTTTTT
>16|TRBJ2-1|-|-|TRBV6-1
CASSAGPGRNYNEQFF
TGTGCCAGCAGTGCCGGACCGGGACGGAACTACAATGAGCAGTTCTTC
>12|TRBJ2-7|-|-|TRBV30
CAWSVGRYEQYF
TGTGCCTGGAGTGTAGGGCGCTACGAGCAGTACTTC
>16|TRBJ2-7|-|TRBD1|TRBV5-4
CASSQESGQGVNEQYF
TGTGCCAGCAGCCAAGAATCGGGACAGGGGGTGAACGAGCAGTACTTC
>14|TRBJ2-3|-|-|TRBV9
CASSSSHTTDTQYF
TGTGCCAGCAGCTCTTCCCATACCACAGATACGCAGTATTTT
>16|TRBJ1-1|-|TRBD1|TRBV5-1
CASSFGRDRMNTEAFF
TGCGCCAGCAGCTTTGGAAGGGACAGAATGAACACTGAAGCTTTCTTT
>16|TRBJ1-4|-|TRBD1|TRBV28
CASALFPGQPGEKLFF
TGTGCCAGCGCACTCTTTCCGGGACAGCCGGGAGAAAAACTGTTTTTT
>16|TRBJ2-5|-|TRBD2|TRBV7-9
CASSSTSGLGGETQYF
TGTGCCAGCAGCTCGACTAGCGGGCTGGGGGGAGAGACCCAGTACTTC
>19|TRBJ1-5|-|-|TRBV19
CATTAGQGGPTGQDQPQHF
TGTGCCACTACGGCCGGGCAGGGCGGCCCTACGGGTCAAGATCAGCCCCAGCATTTT
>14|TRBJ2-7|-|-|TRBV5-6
CASSLARRHYEQYF
TGTGCCAGCAGCTTGGCCCGACGGCACTACGAGCAGTACTTC
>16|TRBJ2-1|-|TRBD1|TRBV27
CASSLTKGGGENEQFF
TGTGCCAGCAGTTTAACAAAAGGGGGCGGAGAAAATGAGCAGTTCTTC
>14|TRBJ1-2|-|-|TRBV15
CATSRVESAYGYTF
TGTGCCACCAGCAGAGTTGAATCGGCTTATGGCTACACCTTC
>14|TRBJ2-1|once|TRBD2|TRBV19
CASGGLDSYNEQFF
TGTGCCAGTGGCGGACTAGACTCCTACAATGAGCAGTTCTTC
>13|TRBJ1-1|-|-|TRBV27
CASSLWDGSEAFF
TGTGCCAGCAGTTTATGGGACGGAAGTGAAGCTTTCTTT
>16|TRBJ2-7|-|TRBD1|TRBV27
CASSLSVGTGIDEQYF
TGTGCCAGCAGTTTATCCGTCGGGACAGGGATCGACGAGCAGTACTTC
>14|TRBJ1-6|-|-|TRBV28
CASRFEQYNSPLHF
TGTGCCAGCAGGTTCGAGCAGTATAATTCACCCCTCCACTTT
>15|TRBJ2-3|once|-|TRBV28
CASSRGTLRTDTQYF
TGTGCCAGCAGTCGAGGGACCCTGCGCACAGATACGCAGTATTTT
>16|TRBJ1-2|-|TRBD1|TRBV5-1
CASSLGTGGAFYGYTF
TGCGCCAGCAGCTTGGGTACAGGGGGCGCCTTTTATGGCTACACCTTC
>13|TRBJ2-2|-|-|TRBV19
CASSIENTGELFF
TGTGCCAGTAGTATAGAAAACACCGGGGAGCTGTTTTTT
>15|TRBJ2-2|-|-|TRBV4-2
CASSHNIGDTGELFF
TGTGCCAGCAGCCATAACATTGGGGATACCGGGGAGCTGTTTTTT
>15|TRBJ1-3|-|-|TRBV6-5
CASSYGTGTGNTIYF
TGTGCCAGCAGTTACGGTACAGGGACTGGAAACACCATATATTTT
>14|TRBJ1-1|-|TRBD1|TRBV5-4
CASSYLGQGFYAFF
TGTGCCAGCAGTTATTTGGGACAGGGCTTTTATGCTTTCTTT
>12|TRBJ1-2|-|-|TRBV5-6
CASATGTHGYTF
TGTGCCAGCGCAACCGGGACACATGGCTACACCTTC
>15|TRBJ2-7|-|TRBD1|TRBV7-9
CASSRPDRVLYEQYF
TGTGCCAGCAGCCGACCGGACAGGGTCCTGTACGAGCAGTACTTC
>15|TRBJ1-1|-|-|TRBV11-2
CASSLDQTANTEAFF
TGTGCCAGCAGCTTAGATCAGACAGCCAACACTGAAGCTTTCTTT
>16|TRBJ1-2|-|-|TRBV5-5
CASSLAGTRGNYGYTF
TGTGCCAGCAGCTTGGCCGGAACGAGGGGGAACTATGGCTACACCTTC
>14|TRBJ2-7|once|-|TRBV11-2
CASSLEGLPYEQYF
TGTGCCAGCAGCTTAGAGGGACTCCCCTACGAGCAGTACTTC
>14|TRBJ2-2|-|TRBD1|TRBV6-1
CATSMRQGYGELFF
TGTGCCACTAGTATGAGACAGGGGTACGGGGAGCTGTTTTTT
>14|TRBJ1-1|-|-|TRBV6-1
CASSERPVNTEAFF
TGTGCCAGCAGTGAAAGGCCGGTGAACACTGAAGCTTTCTTT
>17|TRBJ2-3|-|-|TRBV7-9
CASSPKAGIQGTDTQYF
TGTGCCAGCAGCCCTAAAGCCGGCATACAGGGCACAGATACGCAGTATTTT
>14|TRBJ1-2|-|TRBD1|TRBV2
CASRGQGANYGYTF
TGTGCCAGTCGCGGACAGGGGGCTAACTATGGCTACACCTTC
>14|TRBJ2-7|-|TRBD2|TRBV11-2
CASSLRTSGYEQYF
TGTGCCAGCAGCTTAAGGACTAGCGGCTACGAGCAGTACTTC
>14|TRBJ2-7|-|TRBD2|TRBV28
CASSFGGTQYEQYF
TGTGCCAGCAGTTTCGGGGGGACCCAATACGAGCAGTACTTC
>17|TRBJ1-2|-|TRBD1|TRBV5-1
CASSLIQTGAGGYGYTF
TGCGCCAGCAGCCTTATTCAGACAGGGGCCGGTGGGTATGGCTACACCTTC
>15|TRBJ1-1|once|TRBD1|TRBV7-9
CASSLAQGAIAEAFF
TGTGCCAGCAGCTTGGCGCAGGGGGCTATCGCTGAAGCTTTCTTT
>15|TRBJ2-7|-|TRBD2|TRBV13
CASSLLAGGFDEQYF
TGTGCCAGCAGCTTACTCGCGGGAGGTTTCGACGAGCAGTACTTC
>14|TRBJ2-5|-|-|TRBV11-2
CASSSRTLGETQYF
TGTGCCAGCAGCTCCCGAACCCTTGGGGAGACCCAGTACTTC
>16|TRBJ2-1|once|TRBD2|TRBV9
CASSVPSSGGDHEQFF
TGTGCCAGCAGCGTACCATCTAGCGGGGGGGACCATGAGCAGTTCTTC
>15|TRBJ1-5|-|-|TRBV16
CASSQGTDSNQPQHF
TGTGCCAGCAGCCAAGGGACTGACAGCAATCAGCCCCAGCATTTT
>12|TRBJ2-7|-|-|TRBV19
CASSILGGEQYF
TGTGCCAGTAGTATTCTGGGTGGCGAGCAGTACTTC
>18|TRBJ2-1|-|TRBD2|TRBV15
CATSSTTGTSSLYNEQFF
TGTGCCACCAGCAGTACCACCGGGACTAGCAGCCTCTACAATGAGCAGTTCTTC